This TCR beta chain was recovered during a study of Ad26.COV2.S vaccination and SARS-CoV-2 variants. Germline trimming cut 5 bases from V and 5 bases from J; bases unmatched to any gene: 14. There are 16 residues in the CDR3. CDR1 and CDR2 (germline): SGHVS, FQNEAQ. TCRdb keeps only in-frame clones here, not all; method: immunoSEQ multiplex PCR. Of fewer than 150,000 clones in the sample, 80% to 90% were seen once. The sequencing used peripheral blood, collected after recovery from COVID-19. The clonotype originates from a human donor who had recovered from COVID-19. The J gene is TRBJ2-5, the V gene TRBV7-8; 7 nucleotides line up with TRBD2. Written as DNA, the CDR3 is TGTGCCAGCAGCCCCACTAGCGCGGGGGTAGGGGAGACCCAGTACTTC. Translation: CASSPTSAGVGETQYF.